A single T cell receptor (beta chain) is shown here with its context. What it recognizes is unknown. Germline is not matched at one junction end, which may reflect a read error. TCRdb's copy holds only in-frame clones and misses some; the assay was immunoSEQ multiplex PCR. The table has 160,000 or so clones, 84% seen once. CDR1 and CDR2 from the germline V gene are SGHVS and FQNEAQ. This CDR3 is built from 16 residues. This entry is derived from a study of cytomegalovirus exposure and HLA in healthy donors. Study context: A subsequent analysis stated that the 120 validation repertoires were run on the same platform as the roughly 620 first-cohort repertoires.

Regarding the study as a whole: According to the study, some 160 TCR beta chains were cytomegalovirus-associated. Under in vitro conditions, a few CMV-associated chains were confirmed as specific for CMV antigens. Whilst most TCR sequences proved rare, a subset of public TCRs occurred across many donors.

This TCR came from a man younger than 45 in good health and CMV-seropositive. The V and J genes are TRBV7-8 and TRBJ2-1, with D possibly being TRBD2 (6 bases). The source material was PBMCs. The CDR3 DNA sequence: TGTGCCAGCAGCTTAGCTGCCGGGGGATCCTACAATGAGCAATTCTTC. Protein product: CASSLAAGGSYNEQFF.